The sequence of this T cell receptor beta chain was determined in a study of metastatic and nonmetastatic thyroid tumors. J was trimmed by 4 bases and V by 5 bases; bases with no gene match: 7. The CDR3 consists of 13 residues. CDR1 and CDR2 from the germline V gene are DFQATT and SNEGSKA (reference sequence). This clone was recorded at least ten times. From the PCR reads, TCRdb re-called clones with MiXCR. Found here are 20,000 to 25,000 clones, approximately 20% of them singletons; the top ten hold roughly 28%. None of the patients had undergone any treatment ahead of thyroid surgery. The rearrangement joins TRBV20-1 to TRBJ1-1, with 7 bases identical to TRBD1. Input material: blood. The sequence derives from a female donor with papillary thyroid cancer or a benign thyroid nodule (not recorded which). Some clones in this sample may be carry-over from other donors' samples. The CDR3 region has the DNA TGCAGTGCTCCTGGACAGGTGCTCACTGAAGCTTTCTTT. This translates into CSAPGQVLTEAFF.